These 19 T cell receptor beta chains originate from one sample sequenced in a study of Ad26.COV2.S vaccination and SARS-CoV-2 variants. Described treatment: some 19 received Ad26.COV2.S at low or high dose, single or two shots; 5 received placebo; per-sample allocation not given. Collection of samples fell on day 63 after the first vaccine or placebo injection. The repertoire was sequenced with immunoSEQ multiplex PCR; TCRdb's copy has only in-frame clones and lacks some. The sample includes 300,000 to 400,000 clones, less than 90% of them seen just once. Sequencing was performed on peripheral blood, taken in a trial of Ad26.COV2.S vaccine versus placebo. The receptors here all came from a person aged 18-60 years who received the Ad26.COV2.S COVID-19 vaccine or a placebo.

The CDR3 loop is CASSRQTLTYNEQFF. The DNA for the CDR3 is TGTGCCAGCAGTCGTCAGACTTTAACCTACAATGAGCAGTTCTTC. The J gene is TRBJ2-1, the V gene TRBV28; no reliable D call. V was shortened by 5 bases and J by 2 bases, with 13 bases between the two germline ends. This CDR3 contains 15 residues. Per the germline V gene, CDR1 is MDHEN and CDR2 is SYDVKM.

This chain uses TRBV11-3 with TRBJ2-7; weak D call: TRBD1 (7 bases). V dropped 5 bases and J dropped 8 bases, with 16 bases sitting between them. The CDR3 is 13 amino acids. In germline, CDR1 is SGHNT, CDR2 YENEEA. The CDR3 sequence is CASSRGTAGKQYF. In DNA, the CDR3 is TGTGCCAGCAGCCGGGGGACAGCCGGGAAGCAGTACTTC.

The chain employs TRBV19 and TRBJ1-3, with D uncertain. CDR1 is LNHDA, CDR2 SQIVND, per germline (reference sequence). The CDR3 spans 14 residues. V was clipped by 3 bases and J by 1 base, with 7 bases between them. The CDR3 is CASSMGSSGNTIYF. CDR3 DNA: TGTGCCAGTAGTATGGGGAGTTCTGGAAACACCATATATTTT. The full variable domain, with the rest looked up from reference TRBV19 and TRBJ1-3, is DGGITQSPKYLFRKEGQNVTLSCEQNLNHDAMYWYRQDPGQGLRLIYYSQIVNDFQKGDIAEGYSVSREKKESFPLTVTSAQKNPTAFYLCASSMGSSGNTIYFGEGSWLTVV.

This chain uses TRBV5-4 with TRBJ2-1, with TRBD2 matching over 10 bases. Losses at the gene ends were 4 bases for V and 0 bases for J; bases not matched to a gene: 10. The germline V gene has CDR1 SGHNT and CDR2 YYREEE (reference sequence). This CDR3 region has 18 residues. The CDR3 DNA reads TGTGCCAGCAGCCCGGGGACTAGCGAGCCCAGCTCCTACAATGAGCAGTTCTTC. Its protein is CASSPGTSEPSSYNEQFF. Supplemented by reference TRBV5-4 and TRBJ2-1, the full variable domain reads ETGVTQSPTHLIKTRGQQVTLRCSSQSGHNTVSWYQQALGQGPQFIFQYYREEENGRGNFPPRFSGLQFPNYSSELNVNALELDDSALYLCASSPGTSEPSSYNEQFFGPGTRLTVL.

The rearrangement uses TRBV30 and TRBJ2-1; D unresolved. Between the trimmed V and J ends, which lost 0 bases and 6 bases, there was a span of 6 bases. The CDR3 extends over 12 amino acids. Germline V gene sequence: CDR1 GTSNPN, CDR2 SVGIG (reference sequence). The CDR3 reads CAWSVSINEQFF. The CDR3 DNA reads as TGTGCCTGGAGTGTATCGATCAATGAGCAGTTCTTC. The complete variable domain, with remaining parts taken from reference TRBV30 and TRBJ2-1, reads SQTIHQWPATLVQPVGSPLSLECTVEGTSNPNLYWYRQAAGRGLQLLFYSVGIGQISSEVPQNLSASRPQDRQFILSSKKLLLSDSGFYLCAWSVSINEQFFGPGTRLTVL.

This clone was observed a few times. V usage is TRBV6-1 and J usage is TRBJ2-5, with a weak D call TRBD1 (6 bases). The CDR3 has 13 amino acids. CDR1 is MNHNS and CDR2 is SASEGT in the germline V gene. Trimming removed 10 bases at V and 5 bases at J, with 17 bases between. The CDR3 DNA reads TGTGCCACAGCAGGGGCTAGTAGTGAGACCCAGTACTTC. Protein sequence: CATAGASSETQYF.

The chain is built from TRBV7-9 and TRBJ1-1; D gene uncertain. The germline V and J ends were trimmed by 1 base and 1 base, with 10 bases remaining between them. Germline V gene sequence: CDR1 SEHNR, CDR2 FQNEAQ (reference sequence). This CDR3 has 15 amino acids. The CDR3 is CASSLGFGENTEAFF. The CDR3 region has the DNA TGTGCCAGCAGCTTAGGATTTGGGGAGAACACTGAAGCTTTCTTT.

The V call is TRBV7-9, the J call TRBJ2-3, with D possibly matching TRBD1 (6 bases). The CDR3 runs to 15 residues. With 5 bases removed from V and 0 bases from J, the gap between germline ends came to 12 bases. Looked up from germline, CDR1 is SEHNR and CDR2 is FQNEAQ (reference sequence). CDR3 bases: TGTGCCAGCAGCCCCGGGACATCTAGCACAGATACGCAGTATTTT. Translation gives CASSPGTSSTDTQYF.

In this sample, this clone turned up once. The genes are TRBV11-2 and TRBJ2-3, with D unclear. Germline V gene data show CDR1 as SGHAT and CDR2 as FQNNGV. The CDR3 consists of 16 residues. The V end was cut by 6 bases, the J end by 6 bases, with 22 bases between. Here the CDR3 reads CASRPIGFPKSDTQYF. CDR3 DNA sequence: TGTGCCAGCAGACCAATAGGGTTCCCCAAAAGCGATACGCAGTATTTT. The whole variable domain, filled in from reference TRBV11-2 and TRBJ2-3, reads EAGVAQSPRYKIIEKRQSVAFWCNPISGHATLYWYQQILGQGPKLLIQFQNNGVVDDSQLPKDRFSAERLKGVDSTLKIQPAKLEDSAVYLCASRPIGFPKSDTQYFGPGTRLTVL.

The chain uses TRBV19 and TRBJ2-5; D may be TRBD1 (6 bases). Germline loops: CDR1 LNHDA, CDR2 SQIVND (reference sequence). This CDR3 contains 14 residues. Trimming cost V 6 bases and J 2 bases, with 13 bases left between them. The CDR3 protein is CASSPGAPQETQYF. CDR3 in DNA: TGTGCCAGTAGCCCAGGGGCCCCACAAGAGACCCAGTACTTC.

The chain is built from TRBV6-6 and TRBJ2-1, with a tentative D call TRBD2 (6 bases). V gave up 5 bases and J gave up 5 bases, with 25 bases separating them. The CDR3 is made up of 18 amino acids. The V gene's germline CDR1 is MNHNY and CDR2 SVGAGI (reference sequence). The CDR3 DNA sequence: TGTGCCAGCAGTCCTTTGCCCCCCGGGGGAGTCGTGGACAATGAGCAGTTCTTC. It is translated as CASSPLPPGGVVDNEQFF.

The J gene is TRBJ2-5, the V gene TRBV4-3; tentatively, D is TRBD1 (5 bases). The germline V and J ends were trimmed by 3 bases and 0 bases, with 17 bases remaining between them. Germline CDR1 reads LGHNA; CDR2 reads YSLEER. The CDR3 consists of 17 residues. The CDR3 sequence is CASSQTFDSSYQETQYF. Written as DNA, the CDR3 is TGCGCCAGCAGCCAGACCTTTGACAGCTCGTACCAAGAGACCCAGTACTTC.

The genes are TRBV13 and TRBJ2-5; TRBD1 is a possible D gene (5 bases). V gave up 5 bases and J gave up 5 bases, with 21 bases separating them. Germline lookup yields CDR1 PRHDT and CDR2 FYEKMQ (reference sequence). This CDR3 is built from 16 residues. CDR3 amino acids: CASSPPPGQGTETQYF. In nucleotides, the CDR3 is TGTGCCAGCAGCCCCCCCCCGGGCCAGGGTACGGAGACCCAGTACTTC.

The V and J genes are TRBV25-1 and TRBJ2-6; TRBD1 aligns across 7 bases. The germline gives CDR1 MGHDK, CDR2 SYGVNS. CDR3 size: 16 residues. With V trimmed by 0 bases and J by 2 bases, 1 base remained unmatched. For the CDR3, the DNA is TGTGCCAGCAGTGAATACAGGGGGACTGGGGCCAACGTCCTGACTTTC. Protein sequence: CASSEYRGTGANVLTF.

The rearrangement uses TRBV2 and TRBJ2-1; D might be TRBD1 or TRBD2, each matching 5 bases. Germline-derived CDR1 and CDR2 are SNHLY and FYNNEI. The CDR3 is 15 residues long. The V end lost 3 bases, the J end lost 4 bases, and 13 bases lay between the germline ends. Written as DNA, the CDR3 is TGTGCCAGCAGTGAGGATAGAGGGGCTTACAATGAGCAGTTCTTC. Protein sequence: CASSEDRGAYNEQFF.

The chain has TRBV13 and TRBJ2-1, with 7 bases that match TRBD2. The CDR3 loop spans 15 amino acids. The germline V gene encodes CDR1 PRHDT and CDR2 FYEKMQ (reference sequence). V dropped 5 bases and J dropped 7; count of bases not matched to a gene: 11. The CDR3 reads CASSPRLAVENEQFF. DNA of the CDR3: TGTGCCAGCAGCCCCCGGCTAGCGGTAGAGAATGAGCAGTTCTTC.

The chain uses TRBV7-2 and TRBJ1-5, with a weak D call TRBD1 (5 bases). The V gene lost 6 bases and the J gene lost 7 bases, with 13 bases spanning the gap. The CDR3 is made up of 13 amino acids. From germline, CDR1 is SGHTA and CDR2 FQGNSA. CDR3 DNA: TGTGCCAGCAGTCAGTCAGGGTCCCAGCCCCAGCATTTT. It is translated as CASSQSGSQPQHF.

The rearrangement links TRBV2 to TRBJ2-7; D is possibly TRBD2 (7 bases). The CDR3 totals 13 residues. Trimming cost V 8 bases and J 7 bases, with 18 bases left between them. CDR1 is SNHLY, CDR2 FYNNEI, per germline. CDR3 coding DNA: TGTGCCAGCCTCCGGGGGGCGGGAAGGGAGCAGTACTTC. Protein sequence: CASLRGAGREQYF.

The rearrangement links TRBV11-3 to TRBJ2-2; 11 bases align to TRBD2. Germline V lookup: CDR1 SGHNT, CDR2 YENEEA. The CDR3 totals 18 residues. Trimming cost V 2 bases and J 5 bases; bases outside gene matches: 10. DNA for the CDR3: TGTGCCAGCAGCTTAACCCCGGGCCTAGCGGGAGGTACCGGGGAGCTGTTTTTT. It translates to CASSLTPGLAGGTGELFF.